A single sample is the source of the 14 T cell receptor beta chains below, sequenced in a study of cytomegalovirus exposure and HLA in healthy donors. Here immunoSEQ multiplex PCR was the method, and the copy in TCRdb shows in-frame clones only, minus some. The repertoire includes 70,000 to 80,000 clones, over 85% of them detected once, and roughly 2% sits in the top ten. What was sequenced was PBMCs. The receptors come from a woman between 18 and 29 years old in good health and CMV-seronegative.

The V gene is TRBV19, the J gene TRBJ1-1; a possible D gene is TRBD1 (6 bases). Germline assignment: CDR1 LNHDA and CDR2 SQIVND (reference sequence). The CDR3 contains 13 residues. Trimming removed 5 bases from V and 6 bases from J, with 13 bases in between. The CDR3 nucleotides are TGTGCCAGTAGTCTACAGGGATCTGCTGAAGCTTTCTTT. Residues: CASSLQGSAEAFF.

V usage is TRBV7-9 and J usage is TRBJ2-3, with 10 positions matching TRBD2. The ends lost 1 base at V and 0 bases at J; junction bases unmatched: 1. Per germline, CDR1 SEHNR and CDR2 FQNEAQ (reference sequence). The CDR3 length is 16 residues. As DNA, the CDR3 is TGTGCCAGCAGCTTAGATAGCGGGAGGAGCACAGATACGCAGTATTTT. Translated, it gives CASSLDSGRSTDTQYF.

This chain uses TRBV5-4 with TRBJ1-1; no reliable D call. This CDR3 comprises 14 residues. The V and J ends lost 6 bases and 0 bases respectively, with 12 bases between them. Germline V gene data show CDR1 as SGHNT and CDR2 as YYREEE (reference sequence). The CDR3 spells CASIGEGMNTEAFF. The CDR3 DNA sequence: TGTGCCAGCATTGGAGAAGGAATGAACACTGAAGCTTTCTTT. Full variable domain (rest looked up from reference TRBV5-4 and TRBJ1-1): ETGVTQSPTHLIKTRGQQVTLRCSSQSGHNTVSWYQQALGQGPQFIFQYYREEENGRGNFPPRFSGLQFPNYSSELNVNALELDDSALYLCASIGEGMNTEAFFGQGTRLTVV.

The rearrangement joins TRBV7-9 to TRBJ2-1; tentatively, D is TRBD2 (7 bases). V was pared by 2 bases and J by 3 bases, with 11 bases between. This CDR3 comprises 15 residues. The germline gives CDR1 SEHNR, CDR2 FQNEAQ (reference sequence). CDR3 DNA: TGTGCCAGCAGCTTACAGGGGACTATCTACAATGAGCAGTTCTTC. Translated: CASSLQGTIYNEQFF.

The chain combines TRBV29-1 with TRBJ2-1, with no clear D. The V end lost 7 bases, the J end lost 4 bases, and 17 bases lay between the germline ends. Germline values: CDR1 SQVTM, CDR2 ANQGSEA. The CDR3 is 14 amino acids. This CDR3 reads CSGRNLNNYNEQFF. The CDR3 DNA sequence: TGCAGCGGCAGAAACCTGAACAATTACAATGAGCAGTTCTTC.

This chain uses TRBV27 with TRBJ2-7; 8 bases are a match to TRBD2. Germline CDR1 MNHEY, CDR2 SMNVEV (reference sequence). CDR3 length: 14 amino acids. J gave up 4 bases and V 3 bases, and 5 bases lay outside the gene matches. The CDR3 nucleotides are TGTGCCAGCAGTTTGGCGGGAGGTCCGTACGAGCAGTACTTC. Translation: CASSLAGGPYEQYF.

The V gene is TRBV6-1, the J gene TRBJ2-7; 11 bases fit TRBD1. The CDR3 consists of 18 residues. After removal of 0 bases from V and 2 bases from J, the junction contained 9 bases not matched to a gene. CDR1 and CDR2 from the germline V gene are MNHNS and SASEGT. The DNA for the CDR3 is TGTGCCAGCAGTGAAGCGCTTCTGGGGGGACAGGGGGCCTACGAGCAGTACTTC. It translates to CASSEALLGGQGAYEQYF.

This chain links TRBV4-2 with TRBJ2-3; D might be TRBD1 (5 bases). V was pared by 1 base and J by 9 bases, with 8 bases between. Germline V gene data show CDR1 as LGHNA and CDR2 as YNFKEQ. The CDR3 spans 12 residues. The CDR3 coding sequence is TGTGCCAGCAGCCAAGTGGCAGGGACGCAGTATTTT. It is translated as CASSQVAGTQYF.

The chain carries TRBV30 and TRBJ2-3; tentative D call: TRBD2 (6 bases). Per the germline V gene, CDR1 is GTSNPN and CDR2 is SVGIG (reference sequence). The germline V and J ends were trimmed by 2 bases and 2 bases, with 11 bases remaining between them. There are 14 residues in the CDR3. This CDR3 is CAWSKRRDTDTQYF. CDR3 DNA sequence: TGTGCCTGGAGTAAAAGGCGGGACACAGATACGCAGTATTTT.

V usage is TRBV7-2 and J usage is TRBJ2-5, with D possibly TRBD2 on 5 matching bases. Deletions cut 2 bases from V and 4 bases from J, with 8 bases between. Germline V gene data show CDR1 as SGHTA and CDR2 as FQGNSA. CDR3 length: 13 amino acids. The CDR3 reads CASSLSRGETQYF. The DNA for the CDR3 is TGTGCCAGCAGCTTAAGTCGGGGAGAGACCCAGTACTTC.

The rearrangement joins TRBV11-2 to TRBJ1-5, with D tentatively TRBD1 (6 bases). V was shortened by 4 bases and J by 7 bases, with 17 bases between the two germline ends. The length of the CDR3 is 15 residues. From germline, CDR1 is SGHAT and CDR2 FQNNGV. CDR3 nucleotides: TGTGCCAGCAGCTCCGGGGCGGGGGGCGTGCAGCCCCAGCATTTT. Encoded protein: CASSSGAGGVQPQHF.

In the case of this clone: A read error may produce the germline difference seen at one junction end. The chain has TRBV7-7 and TRBJ2-3; D unresolved. There are 14 residues in the CDR3. Germline lookup yields CDR1 SSHAT and CDR2 FNYEAQ (reference sequence). CDR3 DNA sequence: TGTGCTAGCAGCTTAGGAGCATTCGGAGATACGCAGTATTTT. Protein sequence: CASSLGAFGDTQYF.

V and J are TRBV5-6 and TRBJ1-2; 9 bases match TRBD1. CDR3 length: 14 amino acids. V was pared by 1 base and J by 5 bases, with 3 bases of the junction left unmatched. Germline values: CDR1 SGHDT, CDR2 YYEEEE. CDR3 DNA: TGTGCCAGCAGCTTGACAGGGGGCGCGTATGGCTACACCTTC. This translates into CASSLTGGAYGYTF.

V usage is TRBV7-6 and J usage is TRBJ2-7; D unclear. The CDR3 contains 12 residues. With 0 bases removed from V and 6 bases from J, the gap between germline ends came to 6 bases. CDR1 is SGHVS and CDR2 is FNYEAQ in the germline V gene. CDR3: CASSLASSEQYF. The CDR3 nucleotides are TGTGCCAGCAGCTTAGCGTCTTCCGAGCAGTACTTC.